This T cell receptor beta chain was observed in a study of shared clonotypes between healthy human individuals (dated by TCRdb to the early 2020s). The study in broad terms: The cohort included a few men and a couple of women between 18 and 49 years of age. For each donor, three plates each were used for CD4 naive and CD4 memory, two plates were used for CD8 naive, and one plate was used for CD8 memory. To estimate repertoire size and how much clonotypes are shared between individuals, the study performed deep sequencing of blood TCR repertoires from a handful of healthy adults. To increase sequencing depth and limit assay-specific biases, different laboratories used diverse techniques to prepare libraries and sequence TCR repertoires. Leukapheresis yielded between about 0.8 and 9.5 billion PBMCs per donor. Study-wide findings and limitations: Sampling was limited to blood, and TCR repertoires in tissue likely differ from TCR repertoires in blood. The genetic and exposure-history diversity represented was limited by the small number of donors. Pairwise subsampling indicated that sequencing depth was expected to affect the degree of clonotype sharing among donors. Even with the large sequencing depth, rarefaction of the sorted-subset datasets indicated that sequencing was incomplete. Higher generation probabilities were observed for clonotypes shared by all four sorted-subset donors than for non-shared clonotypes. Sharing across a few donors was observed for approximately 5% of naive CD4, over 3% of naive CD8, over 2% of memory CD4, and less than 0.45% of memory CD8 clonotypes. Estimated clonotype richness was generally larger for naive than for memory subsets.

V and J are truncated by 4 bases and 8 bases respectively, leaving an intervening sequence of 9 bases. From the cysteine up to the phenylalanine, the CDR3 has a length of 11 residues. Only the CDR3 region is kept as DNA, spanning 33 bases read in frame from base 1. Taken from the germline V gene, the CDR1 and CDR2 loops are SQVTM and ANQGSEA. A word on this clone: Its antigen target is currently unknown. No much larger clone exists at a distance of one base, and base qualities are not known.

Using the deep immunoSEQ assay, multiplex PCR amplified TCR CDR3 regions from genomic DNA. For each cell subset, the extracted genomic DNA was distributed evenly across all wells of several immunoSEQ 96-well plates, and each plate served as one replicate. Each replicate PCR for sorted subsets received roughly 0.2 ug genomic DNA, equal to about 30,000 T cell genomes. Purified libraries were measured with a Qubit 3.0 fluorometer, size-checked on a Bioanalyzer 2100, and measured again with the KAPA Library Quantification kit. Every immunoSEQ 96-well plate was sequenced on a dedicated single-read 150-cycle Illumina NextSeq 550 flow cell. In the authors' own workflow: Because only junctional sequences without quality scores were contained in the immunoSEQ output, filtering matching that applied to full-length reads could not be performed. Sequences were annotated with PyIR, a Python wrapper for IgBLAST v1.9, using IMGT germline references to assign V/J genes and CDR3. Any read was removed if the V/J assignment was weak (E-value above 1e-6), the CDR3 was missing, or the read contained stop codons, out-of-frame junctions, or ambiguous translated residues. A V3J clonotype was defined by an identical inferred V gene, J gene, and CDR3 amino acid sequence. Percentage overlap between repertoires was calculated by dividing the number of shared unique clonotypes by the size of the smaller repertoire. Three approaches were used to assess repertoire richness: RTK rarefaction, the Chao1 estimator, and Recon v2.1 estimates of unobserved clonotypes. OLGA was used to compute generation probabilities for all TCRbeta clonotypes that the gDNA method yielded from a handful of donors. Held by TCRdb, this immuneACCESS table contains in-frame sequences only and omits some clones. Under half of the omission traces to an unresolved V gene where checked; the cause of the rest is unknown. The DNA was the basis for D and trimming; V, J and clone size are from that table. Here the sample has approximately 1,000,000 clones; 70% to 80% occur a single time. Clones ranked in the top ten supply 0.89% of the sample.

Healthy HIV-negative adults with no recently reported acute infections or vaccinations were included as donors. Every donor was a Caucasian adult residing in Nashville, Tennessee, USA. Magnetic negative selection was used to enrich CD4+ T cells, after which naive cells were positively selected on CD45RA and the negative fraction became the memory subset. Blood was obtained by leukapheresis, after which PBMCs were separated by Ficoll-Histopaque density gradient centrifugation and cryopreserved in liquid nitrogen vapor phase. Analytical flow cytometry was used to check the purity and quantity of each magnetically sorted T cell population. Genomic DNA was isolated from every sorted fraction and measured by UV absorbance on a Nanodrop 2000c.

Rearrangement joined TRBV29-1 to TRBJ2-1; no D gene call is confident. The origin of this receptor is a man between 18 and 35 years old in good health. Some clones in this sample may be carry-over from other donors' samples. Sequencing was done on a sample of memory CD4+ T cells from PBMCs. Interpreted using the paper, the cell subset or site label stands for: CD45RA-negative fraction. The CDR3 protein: CSVVSLYEQFF. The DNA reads TGCAGCGTTGTATCCTTGTATGAGCAGTTCTTC.